Listed here are 21 T cell receptor beta chains from one sample, sequenced in a study of T cell responses to AZD1222 COVID-19 vaccine (dated by TCRdb to the early 2020s). Library generation was performed with the immunoSEQ multiplex PCR assay. TCRdb took over this immuneACCESS table, retaining in-frame rearrangements with V and J assigned. Such tables are incomplete; in checked studies, under half of the missing clones stem from an unresolved V gene, and the remainder is unexplained. This sample holds 130,000 to 150,000 clones; 88% were observed only once. The top ten hold about 15% of the sample. The sample's time point label, in plain terms: baseline before first vaccination. The sequenced sample was peripheral blood, obtained on day 0 of AZD1222 vaccination. These receptors all come from an adult in good health.

The chain is built from TRBV19 and TRBJ2-1, with TRBD2 identical over 9 bases. J lost 7 bases, V lost 1 base, and 5 bases had no gene match. The CDR3 extends over 15 amino acids. Germline V CDR1 and CDR2: LNHDA, SQIVND (reference sequence). The CDR3 DNA sequence: TGTGCCAGTAGTATAGGAGTAGCGGGGGTTAATGAGCAGTTCTTC. Encoded protein: CASSIGVAGVNEQFF.

The chain recombines TRBV4-3 with TRBJ2-1; D not resolved. CDR1 is LGHNA, CDR2 YSLEER, per germline. The CDR3 is made up of 12 amino acids. V shed 0 bases and J shed 12 bases, with 9 bases lying between them. CDR3 nucleotide sequence: TGCGCCAGCAGCCAAGATCCGTGCGGGCAGTTCTTC. Its translation is CASSQDPCGQFF.

The V call is TRBV9, the J call TRBJ2-1, with D possibly being TRBD1 or TRBD2 (5 bases each). V lost 3 bases, J lost 5 bases, and 15 bases lay in between. Germline CDR1 is SGDLS and CDR2 is YYNGEE. This CDR3 has 15 residues. As DNA, the CDR3 is TGTGCCAGCAGCGACCGGGACGGGTATAACAATGAGCAGTTCTTC. Translated, it gives CASSDRDGYNNEQFF.

This chain connects TRBV14 to TRBJ2-1; 7 bases fit TRBD2. Germline CDR1 SGHDN, CDR2 FVKESK. The V and J ends lost 4 bases and 5 bases, in that order; junction bases with no gene match: 11. This CDR3 is built from 16 residues. For the CDR3, the DNA is TGTGCCAGCAGCCCCAATCGGGGGGTCATTCACAATGAGCAGTTCTTC. This encodes CASSPNRGVIHNEQFF.

CDR3 in amino acids: CATSDSSGGSPPDTQYF. DNA of the CDR3: TGTGCCACCAGTGATTCCAGCGGAGGTAGCCCCCCAGATACGCAGTATTTT. V is TRBV24-1 and J is TRBJ2-3; tentatively, D is TRBD2 (5 bases). This CDR3 is built from 17 residues. Germline V lookup: CDR1 KGHDR, CDR2 SFDVKD. Trimming removed 2 bases at V and 4 bases at J, with 18 bases between.

This clone showed up just a few times. The rearrangement uses TRBV6-2 or TRBV6-3 and TRBJ2-6, with D unresolved. The CDR3 has 15 residues. The V end was cut by 4 bases, the J end by 2 bases, with 9 bases between. Germline CDR1 MNHEY, CDR2 SVGEGT. The CDR3 DNA sequence: TGTGCCAGCAGTTTGTCAGAAACTGGGGCCAACGTCCTGACTTTC. It is translated as CASSLSETGANVLTF.

This clone has only one observation. V and J are TRBV30 and TRBJ1-5; TRBD1 matches at 7 bases. The V gene end was trimmed by 7 bases and the J gene end by 1 base; junction bases not matched to a gene: 4. CDR3 length: 13 residues. Germline loops: CDR1 GTSNPN, CDR2 SVGIG (reference sequence). CDR3 amino acids: CALETGSNQPQHF. The DNA of the CDR3 is TGTGCCTTGGAGACAGGGAGCAATCAGCCCCAGCATTTT.

As DNA, the CDR3 is TGTGCCAGTACCCTTAGGGGGAGGGGTAGCAATCAGCCCCAGCATTTT. Protein product: CASTLRGRGSNQPQHF. The V call is TRBV19, the J call TRBJ1-5, with D perhaps TRBD1 (6 bases). The ends were cut back, 7 bases at V and 0 bases at J, with 16 bases in the middle. The V gene's germline CDR1 is LNHDA and CDR2 SQIVND (reference sequence). CDR3 length: 16 amino acids.

The CDR3 DNA follows: TGCAGCGTTGAATGGGACAGGGGCCGTGAGACCCAGTACTTC. It translates to CSVEWDRGRETQYF. This chain joins TRBV29-1 and TRBJ2-5, with TRBD1 matching 10 bases. The V gene end was trimmed by 2 bases and the J gene end by 5 bases; junction bases not matched to a gene: 5. Germline CDR1 reads SQVTM; CDR2 reads ANQGSEA. The CDR3 covers 14 residues.

The count of this clone is one. The V call is TRBV7-2, the J call TRBJ2-5; TRBD2 matches 10 bases. Germline V gene sequence: CDR1 SGHTA, CDR2 FQGNSA. V was clipped by 0 bases and J by 2 bases; unmatched bases: 3. This CDR3 is 16 amino acids long. The CDR3 DNA is TGTGCCAGCAGCTTAGCGGAGACTAGCGGGCAAGAGACCCAGTACTTC. It is translated as CASSLAETSGQETQYF. Looking up the rest from reference TRBV7-2 and TRBJ2-5 gives the full variable domain: GAGVSQSPSNKVTEKGKDVELRCDPISGHTALYWYRQSLGQGLEFLIYFQGNSAPDKSGLPSDRFSAERTGGSVSTLTIQRTQQEDSAVYLCASSLAETSGQETQYFGPGTRLLVL.

V is TRBV28 and J is TRBJ1-2, with TRBD1 matching over 7 bases. The CDR3 is made up of 15 amino acids. The germline V gene has CDR1 MDHEN and CDR2 SYDVKM. The V gene end was trimmed by 3 bases and the J gene end by 4 bases; junction bases not matched to a gene: 8. CDR3 DNA sequence: TGTGCCAGCAGTTTGGCGGGGACAGAGGGCTATGGCTACACCTTC. This encodes CASSLAGTEGYGYTF.

V is TRBV4-2 and J is TRBJ1-2, with 8 bases that match TRBD1. Germline-derived CDR1 and CDR2 are LGHNA and YNFKEQ. The V gene end was trimmed by 0 bases and the J gene end by 8 bases; junction bases not matched to a gene: 5. There are 14 residues in the CDR3. The DNA of the CDR3 is TGTGCCAGCAGCCAAGACGGAGGACAGGGCGGCTACACCTTC. Protein product: CASSQDGGQGGYTF.

The chain uses TRBV4-1 and TRBJ2-6; D gene uncertain. This CDR3 comprises 15 residues. V lost 4 bases and J lost 0, with 7 bases in between. Germline V gives CDR1 MGHRA, CDR2 YSYEKL. The CDR3 reads CASSPLSSGANVLTF. DNA of the CDR3: TGCGCCAGCAGCCCCCTGAGCTCTGGGGCCAACGTCCTGACTTTC.

The chain couples TRBV19 to TRBJ1-2, with TRBD1 matching 8 bases. Germline V lookup: CDR1 LNHDA, CDR2 SQIVND (reference sequence). Germline trimming cut 3 bases from V and 2 bases from J; bases unmatched to any gene: 5. CDR3 size: 15 residues. CDR3 region: CASSIPTGVNYGYTF. Here the CDR3 DNA reads TGTGCCAGTAGTATCCCGACAGGGGTGAACTATGGCTACACCTTC.

V gene TRBV7-2 combines with J gene TRBJ1-2, with a weak D call TRBD1 (5 bases). Germline V lookup: CDR1 SGHTA, CDR2 FQGNSA. V was pared by 4 bases and J by 5 bases, with 11 bases between. There are 13 residues in the CDR3. CDR3 sequence (DNA): TGTGCCAGCAGCTCCGTGCAGGGATATGGCTACACCTTC. It translates to CASSSVQGYGYTF.

V gene TRBV3-1 (or the pseudogene TRBV3-2) combines with J gene TRBJ1-1, with D unresolved. Germline V CDR1 and CDR2: LGHDT, YNNKEL (reference sequence). V was cut by 1 base and J by 1 base, with 7 bases left in between. The length of the CDR3 is 14 residues. The CDR3 nucleotides read TGTGCCAGCAGCCAAGGCGATACGAACACTGAAGCTTTCTTT. Translation: CASSQGDTNTEAFF.

This chain joins TRBV27 and TRBJ1-6, with 10 bases matching TRBD1. Per the germline V gene, CDR1 is MNHEY and CDR2 is SMNVEV (reference sequence). CDR3 length equals 16 residues. With V trimmed by 1 base and J by 7 bases, 4 bases remained unmatched. CDR3 in amino acids: CASSLYKGQGNSPLHF. As DNA, the CDR3 is TGTGCCAGCAGTTTATATAAGGGACAGGGGAATTCACCCCTCCACTTT.

The chain links TRBV12-3 or TRBV12-4 to TRBJ1-2; the D is unclear. V gave up 5 bases and J gave up 8 bases, with 15 bases separating them. This CDR3 contains 13 residues. The DNA for the CDR3 is TGTGCCAGCAGTCCCGACGGGTTACGGGGCTACACCTTC. Its translation: CASSPDGLRGYTF.

This chain links TRBV6-5 with TRBJ2-5; 7 bases are a match to TRBD2. Germline V gene data show CDR1 as MNHEY and CDR2 as SVGAGI. CDR3 length: 14 residues. V trimming: 8 bases; J trimming: 1 base; junction bases outside the gene matches: 7. The CDR3 DNA reads as TGTGCCAGCTCAGGACCTAGCGGCCAAGAGACCCAGTACTTC. Protein sequence: CASSGPSGQETQYF.

The chain carries TRBV27 and TRBJ2-4, with TRBD1 matching over 9 bases. This CDR3 is built from 18 residues. CDR1 is MNHEY and CDR2 is SMNVEV in the germline V gene (reference sequence). With V trimmed by 6 bases and J by 0 bases, 12 bases remained unmatched. CDR3 region: CASSALLDRGLAKNIQYF. CDR3 coding DNA: TGTGCCAGCAGCGCCCTCCTAGACAGGGGGTTAGCCAAAAACATTCAGTACTTC.

The V call is TRBV7-2, the J call TRBJ2-2, with 7 bases lining up with TRBD2. The CDR3 is 17 amino acids. V was pared by 3 bases and J by 3 bases, with 10 bases of the junction left unmatched. Germline V lookup: CDR1 SGHTA, CDR2 FQGNSA. DNA for the CDR3: TGTGCCAGCAGCTTCTTCACCGGGGGGTTTGACACCGGGGAGCTGTTTTTT. Translating it yields CASSFFTGGFDTGELFF.